The rows below give T cell receptor beta chains drawn from one sample of a study of neurological immune-mediated disorders. TCRdb ran MiXCR on the 5' RACE reads and lists one entry per CDR3 protein. The table lists some 77,000 distinct CDR3 sequences, 12% to 15% of them singletons. Sample: PBMCs. The receptors come from a female donor with HTLV-1-associated myelopathy (HAM/TSP). Both conserved end residues are part of each CDR3. D genes are given only for firm matches. Expanded clones get a size class; other rows say once, few or many, or leave the size out.

size	D	V	J	CDR3	DNA
many	TRBD1	TRBV25-1	TRBJ1-4	CASSELVDRGMEKLFF	TGTGCCAGCAGTGAATTAGTGGACAGGGGGATGGAAAAACTGTTTTTT
many	.	TRBV5-1	TRBJ2-7	CASSLESMGHPFEQYF	TGCGCCAGCAGCTTGGAAAGCATGGGACACCCTTTTGAGCAGTACTTC
many	.	TRBV28	TRBJ2-2	CASNVRTANTGELFF	TGTGCCAGCAATGTCCGTACTGCGAACACCGGGGAGCTGTTTTTT
many	.	TRBV20-1	TRBJ2-2	CSVRRPTDSGELFF	TGCAGTGTTCGCAGACCGACGGATAGCGGGGAGCTGTTTTTT
.	.	TRBV5-1	TRBJ2-1	CASSSGTLRGEQFF	TGCGCCAGCAGCTCCGGGACCCTCCGCGGTGAGCAGTTCTTC
many	TRBD1	TRBV10-2	TRBJ1-6	CASSEAGQYNSPLHF	TGCGCCAGCAGTGAGGCGGGACAGTATAATTCACCCCTCCACTTT
many	.	TRBV7-3	TRBJ2-6	CASSLLYGANVLTF	TGTGCCAGCAGCCTCCTGTATGGGGCCAACGTCCTGACTTTC
.	TRBD1	TRBV20-1	TRBJ2-7	CRLDRGHNEQYF	TGCAGGCTGGACAGGGGGCACAACGAGCAGTACTTC
few	.	TRBV20-1	TRBJ1-5	CSASSGLWRNQPQHF	TGCAGTGCTAGTAGCGGGTTGTGGCGCAATCAGCCCCAGCATTTT
many	TRBD2	TRBV7-2	TRBJ2-7	CASSLATSGGFAQYF	TGTGCCAGCAGCTTAGCGACTAGCGGGGGTTTCGCGCAGTACTTC
many	TRBD2	TRBV15	TRBJ2-7	CATSREGGTSGIYEQYF	TGTGCTACCAGCAGAGAGGGGGGGACTAGCGGGATCTACGAGCAGTACTTC
many	.	TRBV5-1	TRBJ1-2	CASSLYVTVRRYGYTF	TGCGCCAGCAGCTTGTATGTAACAGTACGTCGCTATGGCTACACCTTC
.	.	TRBV5-1	TRBJ2-2	CASSLTRANTVELFF	TGCGCCAGCTCGCTGACGAGAGCGAACACCGTGGAGCTGTTTTTT
once	.	TRBV18	TRBJ1-1	CASSPLGTLNTEAFF	TGTGCCAGCTCACCACTTGGGACTCTGAACACTGAAGCTTTCTTT
many	.	TRBV6-1	TRBJ2-7	CASSANSPRLYF	TGTGCCAGCAGTGCGAACAGTCCCCGTCTGTACTTC
many	.	TRBV12-3/TRBV12-4	TRBJ2-7	CASAQSGKGEQYF	TGTGCCAGCGCCCAATCGGGGAAGGGCGAGCAGTACTTC
many	.	TRBV5-1	TRBJ2-7	CASSLGARDSYEQYF	TGCGCCAGCAGCTTGGGCGCCAGGGATTCCTACGAGCAGTACTTC
many	TRBD2	TRBV6-2/TRBV6-3	TRBJ2-2	CASSYRGDPNTGELFF	TGTGCCAGCAGTTATCGGGGGGATCCGAACACCGGGGAGCTGTTTTTT
medium-sized	.	TRBV29-1	TRBJ2-1	CSTAAETLGSYNEQFF	TGCAGCACCGCCGCAGAGACATTGGGCTCCTACAATGAGCAGTTCTTC
many	.	TRBV20-1	TRBJ2-1	CSARGVRKVPYNEQFF	TGCAGTGCTAGAGGGGTCAGGAAGGTGCCCTACAATGAGCAGTTCTTC
many	TRBD2	TRBV29-1	TRBJ2-7	CSGREAGEQYF	TGCAGTGGGAGGGAGGCGGGGGAGCAGTACTTC
many	.	TRBV7-8	TRBJ2-7	CASSLGEQYF	TGTGCCAGCAGCTTGGGCGAGCAGTACTTC
many	.	TRBV4-1	TRBJ2-7	CASSQQDGRPYEQYF	TGCGCCAGCAGCCAACAGGACGGGCGACCCTACGAGCAGTACTTC
many	.	TRBV11-2	TRBJ2-3	CASSQTRGTITYTQYF	TGTGCCAGCAGCCAGACCAGGGGGACTATCACATATACGCAGTATTTT
few	TRBD1	TRBV12-5	TRBJ2-3	CASGQPQPGTGVTDTQYF	TGTGCTAGTGGCCAGCCCCAGCCCGGGACAGGTGTAACAGATACGCAGTATTTT
many	.	TRBV4-1	TRBJ2-7	CASSQGDGAYEQYF	TGCGCCAGCAGCCAAGGGGACGGAGCCTACGAGCAGTACTTC
many	.	TRBV2	TRBJ2-3	CASTRGLPKTQYF	TGTGCCAGCACCAGAGGACTCCCCAAAACGCAGTATTTT
many	TRBD1	TRBV6-5	TRBJ2-5	CASSYNRGLETQYF	TGTGCCAGCAGTTATAACAGGGGGCTGGAGACCCAGTACTTC
few	TRBD1	TRBV6-1	TRBJ2-5	CASRMTGGVGETQYF	TGTGCCAGCAGGATGACAGGGGGTGTAGGGGAGACCCAGTACTTC
many	TRBD2	TRBV5-1	TRBJ2-1	CASSQLAGTYNEQFF	TGCGCCAGCAGCCAACTAGCGGGGACATACAATGAGCAGTTCTTC
many	.	TRBV7-9	TRBJ1-4	CASSGSGANNEKLFF	TGTGCCAGCAGCGGATCAGGGGCGAATAATGAAAAACTGTTTTTT